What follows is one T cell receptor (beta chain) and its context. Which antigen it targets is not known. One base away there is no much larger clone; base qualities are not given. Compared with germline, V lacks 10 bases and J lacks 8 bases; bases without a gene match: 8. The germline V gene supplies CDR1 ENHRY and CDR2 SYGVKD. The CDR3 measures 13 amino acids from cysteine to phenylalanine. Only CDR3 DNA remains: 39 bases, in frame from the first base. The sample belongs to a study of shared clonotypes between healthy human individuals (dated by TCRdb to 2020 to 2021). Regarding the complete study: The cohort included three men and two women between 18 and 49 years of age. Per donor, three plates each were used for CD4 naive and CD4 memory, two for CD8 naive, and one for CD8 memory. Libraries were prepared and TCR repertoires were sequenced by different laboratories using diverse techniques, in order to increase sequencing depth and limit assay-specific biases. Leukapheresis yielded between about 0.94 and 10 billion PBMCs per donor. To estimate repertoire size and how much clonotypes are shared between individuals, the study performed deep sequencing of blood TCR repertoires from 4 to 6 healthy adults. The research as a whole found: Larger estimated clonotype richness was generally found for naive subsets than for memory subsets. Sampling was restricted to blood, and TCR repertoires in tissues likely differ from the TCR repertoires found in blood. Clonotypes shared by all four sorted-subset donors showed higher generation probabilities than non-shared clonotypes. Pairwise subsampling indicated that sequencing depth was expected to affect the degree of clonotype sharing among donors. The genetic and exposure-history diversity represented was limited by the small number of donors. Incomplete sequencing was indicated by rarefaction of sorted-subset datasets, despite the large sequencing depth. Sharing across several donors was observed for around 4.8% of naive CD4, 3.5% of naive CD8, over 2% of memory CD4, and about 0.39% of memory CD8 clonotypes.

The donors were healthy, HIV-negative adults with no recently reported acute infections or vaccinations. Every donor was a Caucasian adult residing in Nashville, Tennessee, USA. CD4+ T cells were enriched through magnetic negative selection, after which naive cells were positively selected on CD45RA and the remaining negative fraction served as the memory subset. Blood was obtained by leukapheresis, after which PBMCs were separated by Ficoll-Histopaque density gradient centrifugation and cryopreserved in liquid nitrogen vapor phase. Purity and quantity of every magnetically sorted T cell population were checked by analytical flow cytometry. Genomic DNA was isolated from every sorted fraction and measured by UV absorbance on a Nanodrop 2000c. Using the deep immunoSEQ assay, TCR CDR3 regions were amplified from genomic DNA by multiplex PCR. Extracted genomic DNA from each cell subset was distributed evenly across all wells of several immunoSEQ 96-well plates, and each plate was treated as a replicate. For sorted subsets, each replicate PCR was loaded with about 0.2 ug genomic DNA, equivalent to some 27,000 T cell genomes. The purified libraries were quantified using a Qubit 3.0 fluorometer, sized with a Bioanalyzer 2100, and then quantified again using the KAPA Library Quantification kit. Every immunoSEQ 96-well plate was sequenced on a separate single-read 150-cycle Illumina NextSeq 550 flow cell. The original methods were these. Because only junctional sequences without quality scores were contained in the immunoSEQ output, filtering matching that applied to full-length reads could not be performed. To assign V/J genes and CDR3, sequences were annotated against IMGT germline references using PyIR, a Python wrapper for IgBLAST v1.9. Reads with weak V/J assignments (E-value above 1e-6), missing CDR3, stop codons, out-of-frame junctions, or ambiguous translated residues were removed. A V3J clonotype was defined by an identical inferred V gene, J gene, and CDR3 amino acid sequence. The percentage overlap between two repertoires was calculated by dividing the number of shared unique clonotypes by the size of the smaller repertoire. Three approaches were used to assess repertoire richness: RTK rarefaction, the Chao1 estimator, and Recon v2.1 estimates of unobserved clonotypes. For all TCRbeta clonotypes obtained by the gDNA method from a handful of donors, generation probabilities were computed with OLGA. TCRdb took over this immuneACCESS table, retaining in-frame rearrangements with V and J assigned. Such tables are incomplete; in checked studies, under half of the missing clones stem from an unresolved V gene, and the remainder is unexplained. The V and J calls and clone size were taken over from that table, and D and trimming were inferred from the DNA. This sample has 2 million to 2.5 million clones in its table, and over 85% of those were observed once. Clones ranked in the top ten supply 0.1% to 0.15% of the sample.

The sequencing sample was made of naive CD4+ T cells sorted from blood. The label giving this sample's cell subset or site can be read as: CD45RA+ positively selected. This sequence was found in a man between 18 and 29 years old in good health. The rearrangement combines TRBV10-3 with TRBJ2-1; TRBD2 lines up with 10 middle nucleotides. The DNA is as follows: TGTGCCACAACTAGCGGGATTGTCGATGAGCAGTTCTTC. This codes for CATTSGIVDEQFF.